This T cell receptor beta chain is drawn from a study of T cells in Graves' hyperthyroidism and ophthalmopathy. Researchers amplified the TCR beta CDR3 regions from RNA transcripts. HTBI primers were employed in a first-round RT-PCR of the TCR CDR3. TCRdb called the multiplex PCR reads again in MiXCR, with one record for every CDR3 protein. The sample lists hundreds of thousands of distinct CDR3 sequences, roughly 37% occurring once. This clonotype was found many times. Sequenced material: blood. The sequence was collected from a man in his late teens or twenties with Graves' hyperthyroidism.

The CDR3 DNA reads as TGTGCCAGCAGCAGCGGGAGCCCCCAAGAGACCCAGTACTTC. It is translated as CASSSGSPQETQYF. The V call is TRBV7-9, the J call TRBJ2-5; TRBD2 agrees at 8 bases. The CDR3 runs 14 residues. Per germline, CDR1 SEHNR and CDR2 FQNEAQ (reference sequence). Trimming at V came to 5 bases and at J to 1 base, leaving 3 bases not matched to a gene.